These 7 T cell receptor beta chains originate from one sample sequenced in a study of T cell responses to AZD1222 COVID-19 vaccine. TCRdb keeps only in-frame clones here, not all; method: immunoSEQ multiplex PCR. Counted here are about 140,000 clones, about nine tenths occurring once; the ten biggest clones make up about 4.8%. The sample here was peripheral blood, taken on day 0 of AZD1222 vaccination. All receptors derive from an adult in good health.

V is TRBV15 and J is TRBJ1-1; D is perhaps TRBD1 (6 bases). Per the germline V gene, CDR1 is LNHNV and CDR2 is YYDKDF (reference sequence). The V and J ends lost 5 bases and 1 base respectively, with 11 bases between them. The CDR3 spans 14 residues. CDR3 sequence (DNA): TGTGCCACCAGCCAAGGGGGACAGAACACTGAAGCTTTCTTT. This translates into CATSQGGQNTEAFF.

The chain has TRBV28 and TRBJ2-4; 7 bases map to TRBD1. The germline CDR1 and CDR2 sequences are MDHEN and SYDVKM. This CDR3 has 15 residues. V trimming: 6 bases; J trimming: 6 bases; junction bases outside the gene matches: 11. In nucleotides, the CDR3 is TGTGCCAGCAGCCAAATAGGGACAGTGGGAAACATTCAGTACTTC. Amino acids: CASSQIGTVGNIQYF.

This clone appeared once. This chain links TRBV10-3 with TRBJ2-7, with 9 bases identical to TRBD1. The CDR3 sequence is 15 residues long. V shed 7 bases and J 0 bases; nucleotides not matched to a gene: 7. The germline CDR1 and CDR2 sequences are ENHRY and SYGVKD. CDR3 in DNA: TGTGCCATCAAGACCGGGACAGGGTCCTCCTACGAGCAGTACTTC. Its protein product is CAIKTGTGSSYEQYF.

The chain employs TRBV6-4 and TRBJ1-1, with 8 bases that match TRBD1. CDR3 length: 13 amino acids. Germline assignment: CDR1 MRHNA and CDR2 SNTAGT. Germline trimming cut 5 bases from V and 3 bases from J; bases unmatched to any gene: 2. The CDR3 DNA reads TGTGCCAGCAGTTGGGACAGGTACACTGAAGCTTTCTTT. It specifies CASSWDRYTEAFF.

The genes are TRBV28 and TRBJ1-3, with no clear D. There are 16 residues in the CDR3. V lost 1 base and J 2 bases, leaving 12 bases between the germline ends. The germline CDR1 and CDR2 sequences are MDHEN and SYDVKM. As DNA, the CDR3 is TGTGCCAGCAGTTTATATAGTTCATCCCCTGGAAACACCATATATTTT. It codes for CASSLYSSSPGNTIYF.

Written as DNA, the CDR3 is TGCAGCGTTGAGTCCGTGGGCGCGACCGGAAACACCATATATTTT. This gives the protein CSVESVGATGNTIYF. This chain uses TRBV29-1 with TRBJ1-3; D unclear. V was clipped by 3 bases and J by 4 bases, with 16 bases between them. CDR1 is SQVTM and CDR2 is ANQGSEA in the germline V gene. The CDR3 runs to 15 residues.

For this clone: The CDR3 end shows no conserved phenylalanine or tryptophan, and so a read error is likely. The limits of the CDR3 on the DNA are not certain, so only TCRdb's listed CDR3 is given. The chain links TRBV6-1 to TRBJ2-7. The CDR3 spans 12 amino acids, including both terminal residues. The germline V gene encodes CDR1 MNHNS and CDR2 SASEGT. The CDR3 loop reads CASSEYGGPPKP.